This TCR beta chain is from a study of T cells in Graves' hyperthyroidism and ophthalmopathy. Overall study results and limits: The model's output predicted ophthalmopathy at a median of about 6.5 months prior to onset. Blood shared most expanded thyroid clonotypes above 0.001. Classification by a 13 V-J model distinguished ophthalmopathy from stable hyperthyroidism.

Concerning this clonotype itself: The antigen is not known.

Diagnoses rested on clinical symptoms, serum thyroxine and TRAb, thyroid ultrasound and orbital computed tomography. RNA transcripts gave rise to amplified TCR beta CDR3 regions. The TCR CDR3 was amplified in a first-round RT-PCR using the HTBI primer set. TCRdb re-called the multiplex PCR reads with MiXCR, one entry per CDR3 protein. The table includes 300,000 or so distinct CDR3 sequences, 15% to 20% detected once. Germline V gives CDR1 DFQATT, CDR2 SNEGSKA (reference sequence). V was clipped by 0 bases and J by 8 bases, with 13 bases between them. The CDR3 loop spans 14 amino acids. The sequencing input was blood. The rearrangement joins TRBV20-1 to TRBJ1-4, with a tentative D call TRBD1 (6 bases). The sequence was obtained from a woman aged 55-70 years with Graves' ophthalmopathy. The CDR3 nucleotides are TGCAGTGCTAGAGATCTGGTCAGGGGAGAAAAACTGTTTTTT. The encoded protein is CSARDLVRGEKLFF.